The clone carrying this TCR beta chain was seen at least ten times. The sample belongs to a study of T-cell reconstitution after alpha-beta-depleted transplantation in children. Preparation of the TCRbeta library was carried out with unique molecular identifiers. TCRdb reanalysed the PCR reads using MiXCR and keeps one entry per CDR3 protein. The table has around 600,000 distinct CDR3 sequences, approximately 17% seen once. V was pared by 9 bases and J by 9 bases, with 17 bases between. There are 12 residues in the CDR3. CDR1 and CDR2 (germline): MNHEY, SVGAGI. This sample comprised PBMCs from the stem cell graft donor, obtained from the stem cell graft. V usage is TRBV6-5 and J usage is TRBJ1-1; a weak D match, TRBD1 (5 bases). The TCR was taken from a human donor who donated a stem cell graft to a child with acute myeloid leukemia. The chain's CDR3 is CASKGEAGKAFF. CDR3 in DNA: TGTGCCAGTAAAGGTGAGGCAGGGAAAGCTTTCTTT.